The 10 T cell receptor beta chains below were found in one sample sequenced in a study of blood T cells in healthy people across ages. A second PCR, run for about 7 to 12 cycles, used a sample-barcoded 5' primer plus a J-beta primer mix. TCRdb analysed the 5' RACE reads with MiXCR anew, one entry per CDR3 protein. The sample comprises 500,000 to 650,000 distinct CDR3 sequences, roughly a quarter of which are singletons, and approximately 3.5% rests with the top ten. These data were also reused for a study on T cells of mothers and their children.

Material for sequencing was blood. These receptors all come from a boy aged 2-15 years in good health.

The chain is built from TRBV29-1 and TRBJ1-1, with a weak D call TRBD1 (5 bases). V lost 1 base and J lost 1, with 7 bases in between. This CDR3 contains 13 residues. Germline V lookup: CDR1 SQVTM, CDR2 ANQGSEA. CDR3 nucleotide sequence: TGCAGCGTTGAAGTGACAGCGAACACTGAAGCTTTCTTT. Its translation is CSVEVTANTEAFF.

Ten or more counts support this clonotype. The chain carries TRBV2 and TRBJ2-1, with 7 bases aligning to TRBD2. Trimming took 6 bases from V and 0 from J; bases not matched to a gene: 2. The CDR3 has 14 residues. The germline V gene encodes CDR1 SNHLY and CDR2 FYNNEI. The DNA for the CDR3 is TGTGCCAGCAGCGGGGGGAGCTCCTACAATGAGCAGTTCTTC. The encoded protein is CASSGGSSYNEQFF.

The rearrangement uses TRBV5-1 and TRBJ2-5; D unresolved. With the DNA end fitting TRBJ2-7 better, the J assignment may be wrong. The CDR3 has 14 amino acids. The germline V gene has CDR1 SGHRS and CDR2 YFSETQ. The CDR3 DNA follows: TGCGCCAGCAGCTTGGACGGCTTCACCTACGAGCAGTACTTC. It translates to CASSLDGFTYEQYF.

This clonotype was detected ten times or more. The genes are TRBV9 and TRBJ2-7, with TRBD2 matching 8 bases. The V gene's germline CDR1 is SGDLS and CDR2 YYNGEE. The CDR3 extends over 14 amino acids. With V trimmed by 0 bases and J by 4 bases, 3 bases remained unmatched. The CDR3 reads CASSVGGTRYEQYF. CDR3 nucleotides: TGTGCCAGCAGCGTAGGAGGGACTAGGTACGAGCAGTACTTC.

Only a few counts were recorded for this clonotype. The rearrangement links TRBV12-3 or TRBV12-4 to TRBJ2-5, with D hard to call. The ends were cut back, 4 bases at V and 5 bases at J, with 11 bases in the middle. The CDR3 has 13 residues. The CDR3 DNA reads as TGTGCCAGCAGTTATCGGGCGAGGGAGACCCAGTACTTC. Translated, it gives CASSYRARETQYF.

The chain has TRBV12-3 or TRBV12-4 and TRBJ1-1; no definite D call. This CDR3 contains 14 residues. The V and J ends lost 5 bases and 5 bases respectively, with 15 bases between them. The CDR3 region has the DNA TGTGCCAGCAGTCCGCCGAGTGGGAGGACTGAAGCTTTCTTT. Translated: CASSPPSGRTEAFF.

This clonotype appeared a few times. The chain's CDR3 is CASSQRDRAPPQYF. In DNA form, the CDR3 reads TGTGCCAGCAGTCAAAGGGACAGGGCCCCCCCACAGTACTTC. The genes are TRBV6-1 and TRBJ2-4; 9 bases agree with TRBD1. Germline assignment: CDR1 MNHNS and CDR2 SASEGT. This CDR3 comprises 14 residues. V was clipped by 5 bases and J by 13 bases; unmatched bases: 12.

This clonotype was counted only a few times. The chain couples TRBV10-3 to TRBJ1-2; D perhaps matches TRBD1 (5 bases). The V end lost 2 bases, the J end lost 1 base, and 11 bases lay between the germline ends. The germline gives CDR1 ENHRY, CDR2 SYGVKD. CDR3 size: 15 residues. The CDR3 reads CAISEGGDYNYGYTF. CDR3 nucleotide sequence: TGTGCCATCAGTGAGGGGGGGGATTATAACTATGGCTACACCTTC.

This clonotype came up a few times. The chain uses TRBV4-2 and TRBJ2-3; tentative D call: TRBD2 (5 bases). CDR1 is LGHNA, CDR2 YNFKEQ, per germline. CDR3 length: 13 residues. V lost 5 bases to trimming and J lost 5 bases, with 11 bases between them. The DNA of the CDR3 is TGTGCCAGCAGCGATCTGGGGAGAGATACGCAGTATTTT. It is translated as CASSDLGRDTQYF.

This clonotype has only a few counts. The chain uses TRBV20-1 and TRBJ2-5; D may be TRBD1 or TRBD2 (5 bases each). Germline V CDR1 and CDR2: DFQATT, SNEGSKA (reference sequence). The CDR3 contains 12 residues. V shed 5 bases and J shed 3 bases, with 10 bases lying between them. The CDR3 protein is CSARDLEETQYF. In nucleotides, the CDR3 is TGCAGTGCTCGGGACCTGGAAGAGACCCAGTACTTC.